This is a list of T cell receptor beta chains from one sample in a study of lymphopenia after photon versus proton radiotherapy. Clones were read by immunoSEQ multiplex PCR, and TCRdb kept only the in-frame ones, dropping some. The sample has 150,000 to 200,000 clones, approximately 86% seen once. Here the sequenced sample was peripheral blood, taken from a patient treated with photon-based radiotherapy. Source of these receptors: a man between 45 and 60 years old with gastric cancer. Both conserved end residues are part of each CDR3. D genes are given only for firm matches. Expanded clones are given a class, and other clones once, few, many or no size at all.

CDR3 DNA: TGTGCCTGGAGTGTACTGGGGGTAGGTGGCTACACCTTC
CDR3 protein: CAWSVLGVGGYTF
J gene: TRBJ1-2
CDR3 length: 13
V gene: TRBV30
D gene: .
clone size: many

CDR3 DNA: TGTGCCAGCAGTGAAAGCTACAATGAGCAGTTCTTC
CDR3 protein: CASSESYNEQFF
J gene: TRBJ2-1
CDR3 length: 12
V gene: TRBV2
D gene: .
clone size: .

CDR3 DNA: TGTGCCAGCTCACCACAGGGGGAAATGAACACTGAAGCTTTCTTT
CDR3 protein: CASSPQGEMNTEAFF
J gene: TRBJ1-1
CDR3 length: 15
V gene: TRBV18
D gene: .
clone size: .

CDR3 DNA: TGTGCCAGCAGTGACATAGCCGGGACGGCTTTCTACGAGCAGTACTTC
CDR3 protein: CASSDIAGTAFYEQYF
J gene: TRBJ2-7
CDR3 length: 16
V gene: TRBV6-1
D gene: .
clone size: .

CDR3 DNA: TGTGCCAGTAGTATAGAAGGTCTTCAGCCCCAGCATTTT
CDR3 protein: CASSIEGLQPQHF
J gene: TRBJ1-5
CDR3 length: 13
V gene: TRBV19
D gene: .
clone size: once

CDR3 DNA: TGTGCCAGCAGTTTATGGATGACAAGGGGCGATAGGCAAAACTACGAGCAGTACTTC
CDR3 protein: CASSLWMTRGDRQNYEQYF
J gene: TRBJ2-7
CDR3 length: 19
V gene: TRBV28
D gene: .
clone size: .

CDR3 DNA: TGTGCCAGCAGTGAAATTGGATCCGCGGCGGGCTACACCTTC
CDR3 protein: CASSEIGSAAGYTF
J gene: TRBJ1-2
CDR3 length: 14
V gene: TRBV25-1
D gene: .
clone size: .

CDR3 DNA: TGCGCCAGCAGCCAGGATTCGTTGGGGACCCGGGGCTACACCTTC
CDR3 protein: CASSQDSLGTRGYTF
J gene: TRBJ1-2
CDR3 length: 15
V gene: TRBV4-3
D gene: .
clone size: .

CDR3 DNA: TGTGCCAGCAGCCCTGGACAGGGGGCAAGAGTTGAAAAACTGTTTTTT
CDR3 protein: CASSPGQGARVEKLFF
J gene: TRBJ1-4
CDR3 length: 16
V gene: TRBV7-9
D gene: TRBD1
clone size: once

CDR3 DNA: TGTGCCAGTAGTATAGCCAGGACAGGGGGAATCACTGAAGCTTTCTTT
CDR3 protein: CASSIARTGGITEAFF
J gene: TRBJ1-1
CDR3 length: 16
V gene: TRBV19
D gene: TRBD1
clone size: .

CDR3 DNA: TGCGCCAGCAGCTTGGCCGGGACAGGGTCGGCCGGGGAGCTGTTTTTT
CDR3 protein: CASSLAGTGSAGELFF
J gene: TRBJ2-2
CDR3 length: 16
V gene: TRBV5-1
D gene: TRBD1
clone size: .

CDR3 DNA: TGTGCCAGCAGCTTAGCGAGCTTCGGTTACACTGAAGCTTTCTTT
CDR3 protein: CASSLASFGYTEAFF
J gene: TRBJ1-1
CDR3 length: 15
V gene: TRBV7-2
D gene: .
clone size: .

CDR3 DNA: TGTGCCAGCAGTTCCACCGGGACAGGGGAGACTCAGCCCCAGCATTTT
CDR3 protein: CASSSTGTGETQPQHF
J gene: TRBJ1-5
CDR3 length: 16
V gene: TRBV6-6
D gene: TRBD1
clone size: once

CDR3 DNA: TGTGCCAGCCTTAACGGCGGGGTCAGAGAGACCCAGTACTTC
CDR3 protein: CASLNGGVRETQYF
J gene: TRBJ2-5
CDR3 length: 14
V gene: TRBV6-6
D gene: .
clone size: .

CDR3 DNA: TGTGCCAGCAGCTACAGAGTCTATGGCTACACCTTC
CDR3 protein: CASSYRVYGYTF
J gene: TRBJ1-2
CDR3 length: 12
V gene: TRBV7-2
D gene: .
clone size: .

CDR3 DNA: TGTGCCAGCAGCCCAAGGCCCGTCGGGGGCGAGAACACTGAAGCTTTCTTT
CDR3 protein: CASSPRPVGGENTEAFF
J gene: TRBJ1-1
CDR3 length: 17
V gene: TRBV7-3
D gene: .
clone size: once

CDR3 DNA: TGTGCCAGTAGTATAGAGCCTCGTCAGTACACTGAAGCTTTCTTT
CDR3 protein: CASSIEPRQYTEAFF
J gene: TRBJ1-1
CDR3 length: 15
V gene: TRBV19
D gene: .
clone size: .

CDR3 DNA: TGTGCCTGGAGTGAACAGGTTCTACGAAAGGGGCAGTACTTC
CDR3 protein: CAWSEQVLRKGQYF
J gene: TRBJ2-7
CDR3 length: 14
V gene: TRBV30
D gene: .
clone size: .

CDR3 DNA: TGTGCCAGCAGTCCCCAGGGACTAGGTAGCCCCTCGCAGTATTTT
CDR3 protein: CASSPQGLGSPSQYF
J gene: TRBJ2-3
CDR3 length: 15
V gene: TRBV6-6
D gene: TRBD2
clone size: .

CDR3 DNA: TGCGCCAGCAGCCCGGGTCCGGGTTCCTCCTACGAGCAGTACTTC
CDR3 protein: CASSPGPGSSYEQYF
J gene: TRBJ2-7
CDR3 length: 15
V gene: TRBV5-1
D gene: .
clone size: .

CDR3 DNA: TGTGCCACCAGCAGAGATCGGACTAGCGGGAGATTGATGAATGAGCAGTTCTTC
CDR3 protein: CATSRDRTSGRLMNEQFF
J gene: TRBJ2-1
CDR3 length: 18
V gene: TRBV15
D gene: TRBD2
clone size: .

CDR3 DNA: TGTGCCAGCAGTGACCGGCGAGGAGGCTACACCTTC
CDR3 protein: CASSDRRGGYTF
J gene: TRBJ1-2
CDR3 length: 12
V gene: TRBV2
D gene: .
clone size: once

CDR3 DNA: TGTGCCAGCAGCTCCTCACAGGGGAGTAGCGAGCAGTACTTC
CDR3 protein: CASSSSQGSSEQYF
J gene: TRBJ2-7
CDR3 length: 14
V gene: TRBV7-7
D gene: TRBD1
clone size: .

CDR3 DNA: TGTGCCAGCGGACCCACAGGGGATGGCTATCAGCCCCAGCATTTT
CDR3 protein: CASGPTGDGYQPQHF
J gene: TRBJ1-5
CDR3 length: 15
V gene: TRBV2
D gene: TRBD1
clone size: .

CDR3 DNA: TGTGCCTGGAGCGGCGGGACTAGCGGGAGTCGGGAGCAGTACTTC
CDR3 protein: CAWSGGTSGSREQYF
J gene: TRBJ2-7
CDR3 length: 15
V gene: TRBV30
D gene: TRBD2
clone size: .

CDR3 DNA: TGTGCCAGAAGCTTGGATCCTTCCGGGAGGGTCACAGATACGCAGTATTTT
CDR3 protein: CARSLDPSGRVTDTQYF
J gene: TRBJ2-3
CDR3 length: 17
V gene: TRBV7-5
D gene: .
clone size: .

CDR3 DNA: TGCGCCAGCAGCTTGGGTGGAGTTCTTCAAGAGACCCAGTACTTC
CDR3 protein: CASSLGGVLQETQYF
J gene: TRBJ2-5
CDR3 length: 15
V gene: TRBV5-1
D gene: .
clone size: .

CDR3 DNA: TGTGCCAGCAGTGACCCGTCTTACTCTGGGGCCAACGTCCTGACTTTC
CDR3 protein: CASSDPSYSGANVLTF
J gene: TRBJ2-6
CDR3 length: 16
V gene: TRBV25-1
D gene: .
clone size: .

CDR3 DNA: TGTGCCAGCAGCTTAGTCGGGGGGCCCACTGAAGCTTTCTTT
CDR3 protein: CASSLVGGPTEAFF
J gene: TRBJ1-1
CDR3 length: 14
V gene: TRBV7-2
D gene: .
clone size: .

CDR3 DNA: TGTGCCAGCAGTAACAGGGGGCCGGCTTTCTTT
CDR3 protein: CASSNRGPAFF
J gene: TRBJ1-1
CDR3 length: 11
V gene: TRBV2
D gene: TRBD1
clone size: .

CDR3 DNA: TGTGCCAGCAGTTACGTGTCGGGGAACTACAATGAGCAGTTCTTC
CDR3 protein: CASSYVSGNYNEQFF
J gene: TRBJ2-1
CDR3 length: 15
V gene: TRBV6-5
D gene: .
clone size: .

CDR3 DNA: TGTGCCTGGAGGGGGGGAATGGGTCAGCCCCAGCATTTT
CDR3 protein: CAWRGGMGQPQHF
J gene: TRBJ1-5
CDR3 length: 13
V gene: TRBV30
D gene: .
clone size: .

CDR3 DNA: TGTGCCAGCAGCCCCTCGCCGGGGGGTGGGGAGACCCAGTACTTC
CDR3 protein: CASSPSPGGGETQYF
J gene: TRBJ2-5
CDR3 length: 15
V gene: TRBV5-6
D gene: TRBD2
clone size: .

CDR3 DNA: TGCAGTGCTAGGATCGCTACCGAGCAGTACTTC
CDR3 protein: CSARIATEQYF
J gene: TRBJ2-7
CDR3 length: 11
V gene: TRBV20-1
D gene: .
clone size: .

CDR3 DNA: TGTGCCAGCAGGGACCGGGACAGGGGCACTGAAGCTTTCTTT
CDR3 protein: CASRDRDRGTEAFF
J gene: TRBJ1-1
CDR3 length: 14
V gene: TRBV27
D gene: TRBD1
clone size: .

CDR3 DNA: TGTGCCAGCAGCTTCGGGACTAGCGGGGCACCCTACGAGCAGTACTTC
CDR3 protein: CASSFGTSGAPYEQYF
J gene: TRBJ2-7
CDR3 length: 16
V gene: TRBV9
D gene: TRBD2
clone size: .

CDR3 DNA: TGTGCCAGCAGAACTCCGGGACTAGCGGGAGTGAGTACGCAGTATTTT
CDR3 protein: CASRTPGLAGVSTQYF
J gene: TRBJ2-3
CDR3 length: 16
V gene: TRBV7-9
D gene: TRBD2
clone size: .

CDR3 DNA: TGTGCCAGCAGCTACCAGGGTGGTGCAGGAAACACCATATATTTT
CDR3 protein: CASSYQGGAGNTIYF
J gene: TRBJ1-3
CDR3 length: 15
V gene: TRBV2
D gene: .
clone size: few

CDR3 DNA: TGTGCCAGCAGTTACTCGAGGTCATCGGAGCAGTTCTTC
CDR3 protein: CASSYSRSSEQFF
J gene: TRBJ2-1
CDR3 length: 13
V gene: TRBV6-5
D gene: .
clone size: .